Below, one T cell receptor (beta chain) is given with its context. Its antigen remains unidentified. These data are taken from a study of T-cell memory formation after mild COVID-19. Study results and caveats: Still unconfirmed is whether the second-wave clones peaking on day 37 recognized SARS-CoV-2.

TCRdb used MiXCR to reprocess the 5' RACE reads, holding one entry per CDR3 protein. Counted here are about 410,000 distinct CDR3 sequences, less than 25% occurring once; the ten biggest clones make up under 15%. Germline V gene data show CDR1 as SNHLY and CDR2 as FYNNEI. The V and J ends lost 10 bases and 0 bases, in that order; junction bases with no gene match: 4. The CDR3 is made up of 15 amino acids. The receptor was derived from an adult woman who had mild COVID-19 (a few samples of this study predate the infection). Cell type and time point are not known. The sequenced sample was PBMCs or a T cell subset sorted from them (not recorded which). V and J are TRBV2 and TRBJ1-6; 9 bases are a match to TRBD1. The CDR3 DNA reads as TGTGCCACCGGACAGGGGAGCTCCTATAATTCACCCCTCCACTTT. Translating gives CATGQGSSYNSPLHF.